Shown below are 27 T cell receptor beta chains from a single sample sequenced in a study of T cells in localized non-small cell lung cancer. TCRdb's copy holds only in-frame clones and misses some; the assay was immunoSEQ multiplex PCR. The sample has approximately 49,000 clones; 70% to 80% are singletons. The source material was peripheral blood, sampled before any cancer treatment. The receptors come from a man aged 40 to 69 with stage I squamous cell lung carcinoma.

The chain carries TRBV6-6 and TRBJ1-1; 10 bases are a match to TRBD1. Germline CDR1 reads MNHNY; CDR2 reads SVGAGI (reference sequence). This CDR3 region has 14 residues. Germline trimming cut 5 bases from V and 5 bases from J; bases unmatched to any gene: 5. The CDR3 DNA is TGTGCCAGCAGTCCGGGACAGGGGTGGACTGAAGCTTTCTTT. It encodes CASSPGQGWTEAFF.

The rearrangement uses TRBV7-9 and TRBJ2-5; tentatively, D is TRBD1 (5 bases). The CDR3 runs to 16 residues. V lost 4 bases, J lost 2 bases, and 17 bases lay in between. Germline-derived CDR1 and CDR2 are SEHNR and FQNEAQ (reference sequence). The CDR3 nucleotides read TGTGCCAGCAGCTACCACGACAGTTTGGGGCAAGAGACCCAGTACTTC. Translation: CASSYHDSLGQETQYF.

The CDR3 region is CASSLKGANTEAFF. In DNA form, the CDR3 reads TGTGCCAGCAGCCTCAAAGGGGCGAACACTGAAGCTTTCTTT. V is TRBV6-5 and J is TRBJ1-1; a weak D match, TRBD1 (5 bases). The germline gives CDR1 MNHEY, CDR2 SVGAGI. This CDR3 comprises 14 residues. V was cut by 6 bases and J by 1 base, with 12 bases left in between.

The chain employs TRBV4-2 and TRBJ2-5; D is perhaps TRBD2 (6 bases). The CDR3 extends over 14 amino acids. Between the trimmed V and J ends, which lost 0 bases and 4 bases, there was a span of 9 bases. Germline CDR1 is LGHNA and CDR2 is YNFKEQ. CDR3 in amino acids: CASSQEQGGETQYF. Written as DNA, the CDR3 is TGTGCCAGCAGCCAAGAGCAGGGAGGAGAGACCCAGTACTTC.

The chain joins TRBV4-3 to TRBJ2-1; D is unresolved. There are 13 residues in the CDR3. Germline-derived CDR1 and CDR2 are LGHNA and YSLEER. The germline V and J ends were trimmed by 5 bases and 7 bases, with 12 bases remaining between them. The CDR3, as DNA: TGCGCCAGCAGCAAGCTGACGGATAATGAGCAGTTCTTC. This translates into CASSKLTDNEQFF.

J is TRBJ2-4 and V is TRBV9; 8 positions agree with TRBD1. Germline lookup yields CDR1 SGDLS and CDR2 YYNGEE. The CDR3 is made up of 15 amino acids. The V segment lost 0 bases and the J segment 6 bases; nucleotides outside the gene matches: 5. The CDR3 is CASSVGATGANIQYF. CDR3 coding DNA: TGTGCCAGCAGCGTAGGGGCGACAGGGGCAAACATTCAGTACTTC.

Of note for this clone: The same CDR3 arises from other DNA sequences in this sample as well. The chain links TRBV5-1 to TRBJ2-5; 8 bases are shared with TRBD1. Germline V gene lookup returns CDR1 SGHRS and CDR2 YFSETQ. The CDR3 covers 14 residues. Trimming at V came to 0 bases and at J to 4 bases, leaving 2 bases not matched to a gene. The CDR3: CASSLGQGIETQYF. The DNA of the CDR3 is TGCGCCAGCAGCTTGGGACAGGGGATAGAGACCCAGTACTTC.

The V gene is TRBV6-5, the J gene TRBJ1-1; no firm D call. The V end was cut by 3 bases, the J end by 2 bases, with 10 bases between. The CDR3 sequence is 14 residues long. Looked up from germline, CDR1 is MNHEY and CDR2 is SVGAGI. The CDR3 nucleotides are TGTGCCAGCAGTTATAGGTCAGAAAACACTGAAGCTTTCTTT. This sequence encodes CASSYRSENTEAFF.

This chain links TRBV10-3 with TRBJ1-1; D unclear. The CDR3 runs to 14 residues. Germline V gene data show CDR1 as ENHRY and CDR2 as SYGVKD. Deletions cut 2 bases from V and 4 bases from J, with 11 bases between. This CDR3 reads CAISERADPTEAFF. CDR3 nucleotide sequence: TGTGCCATCAGTGAGAGGGCAGACCCCACTGAAGCTTTCTTT.

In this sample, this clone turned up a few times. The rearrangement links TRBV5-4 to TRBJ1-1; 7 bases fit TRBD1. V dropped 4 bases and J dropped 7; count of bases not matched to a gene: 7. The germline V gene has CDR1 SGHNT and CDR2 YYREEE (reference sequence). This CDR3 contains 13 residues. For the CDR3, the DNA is TGTGCCAGCAGCCGGGACAGCACTTATGAAGCTTTCTTT. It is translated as CASSRDSTYEAFF.

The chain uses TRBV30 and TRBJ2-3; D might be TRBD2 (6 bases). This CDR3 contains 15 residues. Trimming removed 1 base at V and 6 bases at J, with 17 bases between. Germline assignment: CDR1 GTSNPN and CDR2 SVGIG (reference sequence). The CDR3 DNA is TGTGCCTGGAGTGCGGGACTCGCGGCGTTGGATACGCAGTATTTT. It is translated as CAWSAGLAALDTQYF.

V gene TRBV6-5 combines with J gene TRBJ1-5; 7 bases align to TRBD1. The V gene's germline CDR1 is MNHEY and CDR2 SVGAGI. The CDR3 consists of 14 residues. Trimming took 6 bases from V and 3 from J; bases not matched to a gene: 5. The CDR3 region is CASRAGTANQPQHF. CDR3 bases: TGTGCCAGCAGAGCAGGGACAGCCAATCAGCCCCAGCATTTT.

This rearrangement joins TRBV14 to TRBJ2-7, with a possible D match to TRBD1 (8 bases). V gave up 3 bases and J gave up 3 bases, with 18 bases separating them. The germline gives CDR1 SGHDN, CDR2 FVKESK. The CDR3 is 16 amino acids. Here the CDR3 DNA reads TGTGCCAGCAGCCATTTCCCACAGGGGGGGTTCTACGAGCAGTACTTC. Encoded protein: CASSHFPQGGFYEQYF.

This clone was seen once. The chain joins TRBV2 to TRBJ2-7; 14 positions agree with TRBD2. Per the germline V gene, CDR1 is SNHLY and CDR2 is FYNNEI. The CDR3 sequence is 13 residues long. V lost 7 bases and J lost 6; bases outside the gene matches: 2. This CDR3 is CASTGLAGGEQYF. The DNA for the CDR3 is TGTGCCAGCACAGGACTAGCGGGGGGCGAGCAGTACTTC.

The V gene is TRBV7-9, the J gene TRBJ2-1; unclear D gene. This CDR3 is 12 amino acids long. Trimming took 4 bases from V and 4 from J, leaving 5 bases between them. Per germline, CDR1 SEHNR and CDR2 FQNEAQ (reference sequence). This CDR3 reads CASSSRYNEQFF. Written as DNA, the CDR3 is TGTGCCAGCAGCTCCAGATACAATGAGCAGTTCTTC.

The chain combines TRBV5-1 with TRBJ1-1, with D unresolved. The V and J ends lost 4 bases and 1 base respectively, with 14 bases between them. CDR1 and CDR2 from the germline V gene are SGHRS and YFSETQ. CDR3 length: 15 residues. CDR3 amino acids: CASSLMGVRNTEAFF. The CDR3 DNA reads TGCGCCAGCAGCCTTATGGGAGTAAGGAACACTGAAGCTTTCTTT.

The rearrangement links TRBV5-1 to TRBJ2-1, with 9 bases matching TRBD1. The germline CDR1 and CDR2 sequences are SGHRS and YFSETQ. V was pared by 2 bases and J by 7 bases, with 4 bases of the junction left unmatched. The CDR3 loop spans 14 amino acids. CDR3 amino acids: CASSFRTGANEQFF. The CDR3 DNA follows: TGCGCCAGCAGCTTCCGGACAGGGGCTAATGAGCAGTTCTTC.

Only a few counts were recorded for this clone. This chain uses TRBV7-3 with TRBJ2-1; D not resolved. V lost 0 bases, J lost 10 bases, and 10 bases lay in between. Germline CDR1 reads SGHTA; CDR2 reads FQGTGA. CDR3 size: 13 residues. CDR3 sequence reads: CASSLTFVGEQFF. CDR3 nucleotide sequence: TGTGCCAGCAGCTTAACATTCGTGGGGGAGCAGTTCTTC.

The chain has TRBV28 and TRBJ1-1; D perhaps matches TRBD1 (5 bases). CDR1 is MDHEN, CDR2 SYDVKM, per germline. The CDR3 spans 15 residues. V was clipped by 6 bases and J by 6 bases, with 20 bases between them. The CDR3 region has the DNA TGTGCCAGCAGCCAATGGGGGGGATCCGTCGCTGAAGCTTTCTTT. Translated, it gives CASSQWGGSVAEAFF.

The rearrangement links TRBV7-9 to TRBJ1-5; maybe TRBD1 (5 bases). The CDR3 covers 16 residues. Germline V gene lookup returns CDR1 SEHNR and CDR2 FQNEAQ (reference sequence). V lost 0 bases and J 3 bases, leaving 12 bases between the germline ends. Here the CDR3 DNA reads TGTGCCAGCAGCTTAGCGCAGGGTTCCCACAATCAGCCCCAGCATTTT. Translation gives CASSLAQGSHNQPQHF.

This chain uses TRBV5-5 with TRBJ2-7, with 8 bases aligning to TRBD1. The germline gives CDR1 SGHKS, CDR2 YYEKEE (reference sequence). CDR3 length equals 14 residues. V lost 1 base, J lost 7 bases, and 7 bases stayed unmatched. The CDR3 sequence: CASSLFQGAGEQYF. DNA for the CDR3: TGTGCCAGCAGCTTGTTTCAGGGGGCGGGAGAGCAGTACTTC.

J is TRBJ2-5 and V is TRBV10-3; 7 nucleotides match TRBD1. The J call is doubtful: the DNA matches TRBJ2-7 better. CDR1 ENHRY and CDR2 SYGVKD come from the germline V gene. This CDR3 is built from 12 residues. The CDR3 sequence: CAIGQGAYEQYF. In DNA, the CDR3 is TGTGCCATCGGGCAGGGGGCCTACGAGCAGTACTTC.

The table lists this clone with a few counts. As DNA, the CDR3 is TGTGCCAGCAGCGTATACGGGACAAGCAATCAGCCCCAGCATTTT. Protein product: CASSVYGTSNQPQHF. The V gene is TRBV7-9, the J gene TRBJ1-5, with D maybe TRBD1 (6 bases). Deletions cut 5 bases from V and 1 base from J, with 12 bases between. Germline-derived CDR1 and CDR2 are SEHNR and FQNEAQ (reference sequence). This CDR3 comprises 15 residues.

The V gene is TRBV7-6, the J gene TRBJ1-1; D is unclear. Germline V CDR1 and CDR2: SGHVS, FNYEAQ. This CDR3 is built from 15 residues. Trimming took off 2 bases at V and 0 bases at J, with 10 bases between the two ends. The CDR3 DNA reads TGTGCCAGCAGCTTAACCGCCGCCTTGAACACTGAAGCTTTCTTT. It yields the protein CASSLTAALNTEAFF.

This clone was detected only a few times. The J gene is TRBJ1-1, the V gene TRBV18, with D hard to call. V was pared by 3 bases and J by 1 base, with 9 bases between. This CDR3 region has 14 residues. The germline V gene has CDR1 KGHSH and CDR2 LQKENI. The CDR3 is CASSPSAQNTEAFF. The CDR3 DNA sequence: TGTGCCAGCTCACCTTCGGCTCAGAACACTGAAGCTTTCTTT.

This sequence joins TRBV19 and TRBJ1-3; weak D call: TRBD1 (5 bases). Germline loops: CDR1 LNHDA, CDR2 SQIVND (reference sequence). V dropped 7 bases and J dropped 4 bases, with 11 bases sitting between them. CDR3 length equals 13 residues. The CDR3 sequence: CASIGARGNTIYF. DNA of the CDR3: TGTGCCAGTATAGGGGCGAGGGGAAACACCATATATTTT.

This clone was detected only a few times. CDR3 amino acids: CASSVEGSGRVETQYF. CDR3 coding DNA: TGTGCCAGCAGCGTAGAAGGGAGCGGGAGAGTAGAGACCCAGTACTTC. The chain recombines TRBV9 with TRBJ2-5, with 8 bases aligning to TRBD2. The germline gives CDR1 SGDLS, CDR2 YYNGEE. The CDR3 extends over 16 amino acids. The V segment lost 0 bases and the J segment 4 bases; nucleotides outside the gene matches: 8.